One sample yielded the 29 T cell receptor beta chains listed below, sequenced in a study of Ad26.COV2.S vaccination and SARS-CoV-2 variants. The treatment: around 19 received Ad26.COV2.S at low or high dose, single or two shots; about 5 received placebo; per-sample allocation not given. At day 63 after the first vaccine or placebo injection, samples were drawn. Data came from immunoSEQ multiplex PCR; TCRdb stores just in-frame clones and leaves some out. The sample yields over 450,000 clones, roughly nine tenths seen once. Sequencing used peripheral blood, obtained in a trial of Ad26.COV2.S vaccine versus placebo. These receptors came from a person between 18 and 60 years old who received the Ad26.COV2.S COVID-19 vaccine or a placebo.

CDR3: CASSTTSSTLHF. CDR3 bases: TGTGCCAGCAGCACCACGAGCTCCACCCTCCACTTT. V usage is TRBV9 and J usage is TRBJ1-6, with D uncertain. The CDR3 runs 12 residues. Germline V CDR1 and CDR2: SGDLS, YYNGEE. V lost 4 bases and J lost 14, with 13 bases in between.

The V and J genes are TRBV9 and TRBJ2-3; 10 nucleotides match TRBD1. Trimming removed 4 bases from V and 6 bases from J; junction bases left unmatched: 11. Germline lookup yields CDR1 SGDLS and CDR2 YYNGEE. This CDR3 region has 16 residues. The CDR3 DNA reads TGTGCCAGCAGCCCAAACCCGACAGGGGGCATGGATACGCAGTATTTT. It is translated as CASSPNPTGGMDTQYF.

The chain combines TRBV18 with TRBJ1-2; D is possibly TRBD1 (5 bases). The V gene's germline CDR1 is KGHSH and CDR2 LQKENI. This CDR3 comprises 17 residues. Trimming pared 2 bases from V and 5 bases from J, leaving 21 bases between. The CDR3 protein is CASSPAPNEGPRYGYTF. The CDR3 DNA reads TGTGCCAGCTCACCAGCCCCTAATGAGGGGCCGAGGTATGGCTACACCTTC.

V and J are TRBV27 and TRBJ2-7; 10 bases align to TRBD2. The germline V gene encodes CDR1 MNHEY and CDR2 SMNVEV (reference sequence). The CDR3 consists of 15 residues. Losses at the gene ends were 6 bases for V and 3 bases for J; bases not matched to a gene: 8. CDR3 coding DNA: TGTGCCAGCAGAACTATAGCGGGGGGTGACTACGAGCAGTACTTC. Translation gives CASRTIAGGDYEQYF.

The rearrangement joins TRBV7-3 to TRBJ1-2; a possible D gene is TRBD1 (6 bases). Germline V gene data show CDR1 as SGHTA and CDR2 as FQGTGA. V was shortened by 1 base and J by 7 bases, with 16 bases between the two germline ends. This CDR3 contains 15 residues. For the CDR3, the DNA is TGTGCCAGCAGCTTAAACGGGGTTGGGGGCTTTGGCTACACCTTC. This codes for CASSLNGVGGFGYTF.

A word on this clone: Other nucleotide sequences from this sample produce the same CDR3. This chain joins TRBV6-5 and TRBJ1-5, with D unclear. The CDR3 is made up of 15 amino acids. The V and J ends lost 2 bases and 0 bases respectively, with 8 bases between them. Looked up from germline, CDR1 is MNHEY and CDR2 is SVGAGI. This CDR3 reads CASSYAGNSNQPQHF. The CDR3 nucleotides are TGTGCCAGCAGTTACGCTGGGAATAGCAATCAGCCCCAGCATTTT.

The V and J genes are TRBV3-1 (or the pseudogene TRBV3-2) and TRBJ2-1; a possible D gene is TRBD2 (6 bases). V was trimmed by 7 bases and J by 4 bases, leaving 14 bases between them. CDR1 LGHDT and CDR2 YNNKEL come from the germline V gene (reference sequence). This CDR3 region has 14 residues. The CDR3: CASTTGGPYNEQFF. CDR3 bases: TGTGCCAGCACCACCGGGGGACCTTACAATGAGCAGTTCTTC.

The J gene is TRBJ1-2, the V gene TRBV7-2; possible D gene TRBD1, 6 bases. This CDR3 has 14 residues. Trimming shortened V by 5 bases and J by 8 bases, and 18 bases separated the two germline ends. Germline CDR1 and CDR2: SGHTA and FQGNSA. The CDR3 here is CASSRWGLAKGYTF. Here the CDR3 DNA reads TGTGCCAGCAGCCGTTGGGGGCTTGCTAAAGGCTACACCTTC.

The J gene is TRBJ2-5, the V gene TRBV7-9; no clear D gene. V gave up 5 bases and J gave up 9 bases, with 13 bases separating them. Germline assignment: CDR1 SEHNR and CDR2 FQNEAQ (reference sequence). CDR3 length: 12 residues. The CDR3 DNA reads TGTGCCAGCAGCCCGCGGTGGGGTTCCCAGTACTTC. As protein: CASSPRWGSQYF.

The rearrangement uses TRBV12-3 or TRBV12-4 and TRBJ2-1; D call uncertain. V was trimmed by 6 bases and J by 3 bases, leaving 6 bases between them. The CDR3 consists of 12 residues. As DNA, the CDR3 is TGTGCCAGCAGCACAGTCTACAATGAGCAGTTCTTC. Protein: CASSTVYNEQFF.

The chain carries TRBV29-1 and TRBJ1-3; 8 bases align to TRBD1. V trimming: 4 bases; J trimming: 0 bases; junction bases outside the gene matches: 5. CDR3 length: 15 amino acids. Germline V CDR1 and CDR2: SQVTM, ANQGSEA. The chain's CDR3 is CSVGFTGGSGNTIYF. CDR3 DNA sequence: TGCAGCGTTGGTTTTACAGGGGGCTCTGGAAACACCATATATTTT. The full variable domain, completed using reference TRBV29-1 and TRBJ1-3, is SAVISQKPSRDICQRGTSLTIQCQVDSQVTMMFWYRQQPGQSLTLIATANQGSEATYESGFVIDKFPISRPNLTFSTLTVSNMSPEDSSIYLCSVGFTGGSGNTIYFGEGSWLTVV.

V is TRBV10-3 and J is TRBJ2-7, with D tentatively TRBD1 (6 bases). Trimming cost V 4 bases and J 5 bases, with 24 bases left between them. This CDR3 has 17 amino acids. Germline V gene lookup returns CDR1 ENHRY and CDR2 SYGVKD. The CDR3 loop is CAISAASSGRGRDEQYF. The CDR3 nucleotides read TGTGCCATCAGTGCGGCGTCCTCGGGCAGGGGAAGGGACGAGCAGTACTTC.

The chain joins TRBV19 to TRBJ2-3, with TRBD2 identical over 12 bases. Per germline, CDR1 LNHDA and CDR2 SQIVND (reference sequence). There are 16 residues in the CDR3. Unmatched junction bases numbered 5, after V lost 4 bases and J lost 3 bases. The CDR3 sequence is CASSTILAGGTDTQYF. In nucleotides, the CDR3 is TGTGCCAGTAGTACAATACTAGCGGGGGGTACAGATACGCAGTATTTT.

The chain joins TRBV5-4 to TRBJ1-3; unclear D gene. The V end was cut by 3 bases, the J end by 3 bases, with 13 bases between. CDR3 length: 15 residues. Germline lookup yields CDR1 SGHNT and CDR2 YYREEE (reference sequence). The CDR3 DNA sequence: TGTGCCAGCAGCTCGCCCGGAGGGAATGGAAACACCATATATTTT. Translation gives CASSSPGGNGNTIYF.

J is TRBJ2-1 and V is TRBV29-1; no firm D call. Per germline, CDR1 SQVTM and CDR2 ANQGSEA. V was shortened by 4 bases and J by 4 bases, with 2 bases between the two germline ends. The CDR3 extends over 10 amino acids. CDR3 nucleotides: TGCAGCGTTGCGTACAATGAGCAGTTCTTC. Translating it yields CSVAYNEQFF.

V is TRBV19 and J is TRBJ1-3; 7 bases are shared with TRBD1. Germline values: CDR1 LNHDA, CDR2 SQIVND (reference sequence). The CDR3 is 14 amino acids. J was trimmed by 1 base and V by 9 bases; bases with no gene match: 6. The CDR3 loop is CASSRTGSGNTIYF. CDR3 bases: TGTGCCAGCTCCCGGACAGGTTCTGGAAACACCATATATTTT.

In this sample, this clone turned up once. The chain has TRBV18 and TRBJ1-3, with no clear D. This CDR3 region has 15 residues. Germline-derived CDR1 and CDR2 are KGHSH and LQKENI. The V end lost 2 bases, the J end lost 0 bases, and 8 bases lay between the germline ends. CDR3 amino acids: CASSPNSISGNTIYF. CDR3 sequence (DNA): TGTGCCAGCTCACCAAACTCTATCTCTGGAAACACCATATATTTT.

Details on this clone: Other DNA sequences within the sample encode an identical CDR3. The chain has TRBV28 and TRBJ1-1; D not certain. Looked up from germline, CDR1 is MDHEN and CDR2 is SYDVKM. V dropped 6 bases and J dropped 1 base, with 12 bases sitting between them. The CDR3 consists of 14 residues. CDR3 DNA: TGTGCCAGCAGCAGCCCCTGGGGGAACACTGAAGCTTTCTTT. This codes for CASSSPWGNTEAFF.

A remark on this clone: At one boundary the junction diverges from the germline segment, which might be a read error. The chain is built from TRBV29-1 and TRBJ2-7, with 7 bases matching TRBD1. The CDR3 is made up of 15 amino acids. Germline-derived CDR1 and CDR2 are SQVTM and ANQGSEA. The CDR3 protein is CSVKELTGHIYEQYF. The CDR3 nucleotides read TGCAGCGTTAAAGAACTGACAGGGCATATTTACGAGCAGTACTTC.

This chain joins TRBV6-5 and TRBJ2-7, with unresolved D. Germline assignment: CDR1 MNHEY and CDR2 SVGAGI. The CDR3 sequence is 16 residues long. Trimming left V 4 bases short and J 0 bases short, with 16 bases between. CDR3 sequence: CASSSLRTGSSYEQYF. The CDR3 nucleotides read TGTGCCAGCAGTTCCCTTCGGACCGGTAGCTCCTACGAGCAGTACTTC.

The V gene is TRBV6-5, the J gene TRBJ2-7; D ambiguous. The CDR3 covers 12 residues. Germline assignment: CDR1 MNHEY and CDR2 SVGAGI. Trimming left V 2 bases short and J 5 bases short, with 7 bases between. The CDR3 region is CASSYHGDEQYF. CDR3 coding DNA: TGTGCCAGCAGTTACCACGGTGACGAGCAGTACTTC.

Worth noting for this clone: The sample holds other DNA sequences that translate to the same CDR3. This chain connects TRBV6-6 to TRBJ2-7; D remains ambiguous. The CDR3 contains 14 residues. The V gene's germline CDR1 is MNHNY and CDR2 SVGAGI (reference sequence). Trimming cost V 0 bases and J 0 bases, with 6 bases left between them. CDR3 loop: CASSYSTSSYEQYF. As DNA, the CDR3 is TGTGCCAGCAGTTACTCAACCAGCTCCTACGAGCAGTACTTC.

The chain links TRBV15 to TRBJ1-1, with D unclear. Germline CDR1 and CDR2: LNHNV and YYDKDF (reference sequence). Trimming took 5 bases from V and 0 from J, leaving 10 bases between them. This CDR3 is built from 14 residues. CDR3 DNA: TGTGCCACCAGCCGATCAGGCTTGAACACTGAAGCTTTCTTT. Protein product: CATSRSGLNTEAFF. Filled out from reference TRBV15 and TRBJ1-1, the complete variable domain reads DAMVIQNPRYQVTQFGKPVTLSCSQTLNHNVMYWYQQKSSQAPKLLFHYYDKDFNNEADTPDNFQSRRPNTSFCFLDIRSPGLGDTAMYLCATSRSGLNTEAFFGQGTRLTVV.

This clone was seen once. This rearrangement joins TRBV2 to TRBJ1-6, with a possible D match to TRBD1 (5 bases). The V and J ends lost 7 bases and 7 bases respectively, with 14 bases between them. Germline assignment: CDR1 SNHLY and CDR2 FYNNEI. The CDR3 runs 14 residues. The chain's CDR3 is CASKVIEGNSPLHF. For the CDR3, the DNA is TGTGCCAGCAAAGTCATAGAGGGGAATTCACCCCTCCACTTT.

The chain joins TRBV28 to TRBJ2-3; the match to TRBD2 covers 11 bases. Germline trimming cut 6 bases from V and 5 bases from J; bases unmatched to any gene: 10. The germline V gene encodes CDR1 MDHEN and CDR2 SYDVKM. This CDR3 has 16 amino acids. CDR3 in DNA: TGTGCCAGCAGCCCCTCCCTAGCGGGAGGAGTAGATACGCAGTATTTT. Translating gives CASSPSLAGGVDTQYF.

Here the CDR3 reads CASSEGRGRFFEQFF. In DNA form, the CDR3 reads TGCGCCAGCAGTGAGGGGAGGGGTAGGTTTTTCGAGCAGTTCTTC. The gene calls are TRBV10-2 and TRBJ2-1; TRBD2 agrees at 7 bases. This CDR3 spans 15 amino acids. The V and J ends lost 2 bases and 10 bases, in that order; junction bases with no gene match: 11. Germline lookup yields CDR1 WSHSY and CDR2 SAAADI.

V gene TRBV5-1 combines with J gene TRBJ1-3; the D gene is possibly TRBD1 (5 bases). Germline CDR1 SGHRS, CDR2 YFSETQ. The CDR3 covers 15 residues. Trimming cost V 4 bases and J 1 base, with 12 bases left between them. The DNA of the CDR3 is TGCGCCAGCAGCCAAGGACAATCGTCTGGAAACACCATATATTTT. As protein: CASSQGQSSGNTIYF.

V gene TRBV4-1 combines with J gene TRBJ1-5; 7 bases are a match to TRBD1. The trim removed 3 bases at V and 5 bases at J, leaving 10 bases unmatched. From germline, CDR1 is MGHRA and CDR2 YSYEKL. The CDR3 loop spans 16 amino acids. DNA of the CDR3: TGCGCCAGCAGCCAGTCCGAGGACAGGCGGGATCAGCCCCAGCATTTT. Translation: CASSQSEDRRDQPQHF.

The chain uses TRBV4-3 and TRBJ2-3; D unclear. The CDR3 extends over 18 amino acids. Looked up from germline, CDR1 is LGHNA and CDR2 is YSLEER. Trimming shortened V by 1 base and J by 6 bases, and 23 bases separated the two germline ends. The CDR3 here is CASSQALGTPQQSDTQYF. The CDR3, as DNA: TGCGCCAGCAGCCAAGCCCTTGGCACACCTCAACAATCGGATACGCAGTATTTT.